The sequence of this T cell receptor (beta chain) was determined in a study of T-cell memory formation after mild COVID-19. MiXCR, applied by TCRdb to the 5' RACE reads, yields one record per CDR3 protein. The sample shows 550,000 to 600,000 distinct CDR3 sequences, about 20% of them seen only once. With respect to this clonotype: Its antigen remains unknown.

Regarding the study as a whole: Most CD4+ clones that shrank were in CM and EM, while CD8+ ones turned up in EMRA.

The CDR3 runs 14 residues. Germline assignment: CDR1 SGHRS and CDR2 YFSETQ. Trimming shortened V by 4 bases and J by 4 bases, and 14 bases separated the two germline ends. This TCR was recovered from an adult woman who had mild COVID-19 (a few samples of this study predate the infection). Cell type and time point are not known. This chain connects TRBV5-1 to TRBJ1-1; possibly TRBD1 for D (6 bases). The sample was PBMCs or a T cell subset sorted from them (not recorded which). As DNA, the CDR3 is TGCGCCAGCAGCGAACAGGGTCGGGGCACTGAAGCTTTCTTT. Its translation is CASSEQGRGTEAFF.